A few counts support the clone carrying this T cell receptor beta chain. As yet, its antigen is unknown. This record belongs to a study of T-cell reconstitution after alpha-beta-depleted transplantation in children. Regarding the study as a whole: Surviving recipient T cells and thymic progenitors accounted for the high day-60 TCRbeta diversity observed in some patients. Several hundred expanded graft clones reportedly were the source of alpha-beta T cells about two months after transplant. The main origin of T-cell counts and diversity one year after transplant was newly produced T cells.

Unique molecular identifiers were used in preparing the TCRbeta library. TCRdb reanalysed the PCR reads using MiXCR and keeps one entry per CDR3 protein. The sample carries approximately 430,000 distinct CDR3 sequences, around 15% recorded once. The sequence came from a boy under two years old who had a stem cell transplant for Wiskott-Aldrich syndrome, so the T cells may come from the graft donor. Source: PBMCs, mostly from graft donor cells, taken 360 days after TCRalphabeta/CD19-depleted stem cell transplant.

CDR3 region: CASSAGQGMNTEAFF. CDR3 sequence (DNA): TGTGCCAGCAGCGCGGGACAGGGGATGAACACTGAAGCTTTCTTT. The chain links TRBV9 to TRBJ1-1, with 10 bases aligning to TRBD1. Germline V gives CDR1 SGDLS, CDR2 YYNGEE. This CDR3 comprises 15 residues. V was pared by 3 bases and J by 0 bases, with 2 bases of the junction left unmatched.